This T cell receptor beta chain was profiled in a study of glioma-infiltrating T cells after dendritic cell vaccination. The V gene end was trimmed by 6 bases and the J gene end by 0 bases; junction bases not matched to a gene: 5. The CDR3 is 15 residues long. In germline, CDR1 is MDHEN, CDR2 SYDVKM. This clone appeared once. The antigen is unknown. Measured with immunoSEQ multiplex PCR; TCRdb has only the in-frame clones, and not every one. There are tens of thousands of clones in the sample; roughly 91% occur only once, and around 2.1% lies in the top ten. Study-wide points: TCR clonality showed no direct relationship with survival.

Documented time point: after dendritic cell vaccination, including at tumor progression/relapse. All glioblastoma patients lacked an isocitrate dehydrogenase mutation. The source material was blood, sampled after dendritic cell vaccination. This clonotype was obtained from a human donor with glioblastoma. The J gene is TRBJ1-2, the V gene TRBV28; 9 bases are shared with TRBD1. The CDR3 nucleotides read TGTGCCAGCAGCTCCCGGACAGGGGCTAACTATGGCTACACCTTC. Residues: CASSSRTGANYGYTF.